The present TCR beta chain was sequenced within a study of T cells in Graves' hyperthyroidism and ophthalmopathy. About the research overall: Sampling of peripheral blood happened at initial diagnosis, prior to any treatment. Study-level results: In validation, the model predicted ophthalmopathy. These predictions came a median approximately 5.9 months before onset.

Calling Graves' hyperthyroidism stable meant ophthalmopathy did not progress within 18 months. The investigators amplified TCR beta CDR3 regions from RNA transcripts. The HTBI set primed first-round TCR CDR3 RT-PCR. TCRdb passed the multiplex PCR reads through MiXCR, listing each CDR3 protein once. This table holds under 700,000 distinct CDR3 sequences, approximately 15% found once. This CDR3 has 16 amino acids. V lost 4 bases, J lost 7 bases, and 22 bases lay in between. This clonotype showed up many times. Its antigen is still unknown. J is TRBJ1-2 and V is TRBV12-3 or TRBV12-4; D is ambiguous. This TCR was recovered from a woman younger than 30 with Graves' hyperthyroidism. The sequenced sample was blood. CDR3 in DNA: TGTGCCAGCAGTTCATCCCTCTCTGCTGTTACTGCTGGCTACACCTTC. Translating it yields CASSSSLSAVTAGYTF.